A single sample gave rise to the 29 T cell receptor beta chains below, sequenced in a study of blood T cell repertoires in COVID-19. Only in-frame clones appear in the TCRdb table, and some are missing; sequencing was by immunoSEQ multiplex PCR. In the table there are some 200,000 clones, around 80% of which are singletons. Sequencing was performed on peripheral blood. Source of these receptors: a human donor in a cohort sampled during active COVID-19.

CDR3 residues: CATSVSGVGKATEAFF. CDR3 bases: TGTGCCACCAGTGTCTCAGGGGTGGGGAAAGCCACTGAAGCTTTCTTT. V is TRBV24-1 and J is TRBJ1-1; TRBD1 is a possible D gene (6 bases). V shed 5 bases and J shed 4 bases, with 19 bases lying between them. Germline-derived CDR1 and CDR2 are KGHDR and SFDVKD. There are 16 residues in the CDR3.

This chain uses TRBV6-5 with TRBJ2-3; TRBD2 matches 7 bases. Germline V gives CDR1 MNHEY, CDR2 SVGAGI. The CDR3 has 15 residues. Losses at the gene ends were 8 bases for V and 4 bases for J; bases not matched to a gene: 12. The CDR3 DNA follows: TGTGCCAGCTGTAAGGGAGGGCCCGGGTCAGATACGCAGTATTTT. Protein sequence: CASCKGGPGSDTQYF.

The J gene is TRBJ1-2, the V gene TRBV4-1, with D perhaps TRBD1 (6 bases). Trimming stripped 1 base from V and 1 base from J, with 10 bases between. This CDR3 comprises 15 residues. CDR1 MGHRA and CDR2 YSYEKL come from the germline V gene. CDR3 sequence: CASSQGDTFNYGYTF. CDR3 in DNA: TGCGCCAGCAGCCAAGGGGACACCTTTAACTATGGCTACACCTTC.

For this clone: One end of the junction fails to match germline, which may point to a read error. This chain connects TRBV7-7 to TRBJ1-2, with D uncertain. CDR3 length: 13 residues. The V gene's germline CDR1 is SSHAT and CDR2 FNYEAQ (reference sequence). The CDR3 here is CASSPGEGHGYTF. The CDR3 DNA is TGTGCTAGCAGCCCGGGAGAGGGCCATGGCTACACCTTC.

The CDR3 DNA reads TGTGCCACCAGTGATCATAGAGAGGAGAACACTGAAGCTTTCTTT. This gives the protein CATSDHREENTEAFF. This chain joins TRBV24-1 and TRBJ1-1, with D hard to call. CDR1 is KGHDR, CDR2 SFDVKD, per germline. V lost 3 bases to trimming and J lost 1 base, with 11 bases between them. The CDR3 spans 15 residues.

V is TRBV19 and J is TRBJ1-5; no reliable D call. Per the germline V gene, CDR1 is LNHDA and CDR2 is SQIVND (reference sequence). The germline V and J ends were trimmed by 6 bases and 7 bases, with 13 bases remaining between them. This CDR3 contains 13 residues. CDR3 amino acids: CASRTPGRQPQHF. The CDR3 DNA sequence: TGTGCCAGTAGGACTCCCGGGAGACAGCCCCAGCATTTT.

The rearrangement links TRBV9 to TRBJ2-3; D is unresolved. V was cut by 0 bases and J by 6 bases, with 8 bases left in between. CDR1 is SGDLS and CDR2 is YYNGEE in the germline V gene. This CDR3 has 13 residues. CDR3 sequence (DNA): TGTGCCAGCAGCGTAGCCCCCGCGGATACGCAGTATTTT. Encoded protein: CASSVAPADTQYF. The full variable domain, its missing parts supplied by reference TRBV9 and TRBJ2-3, is DSGVTQTPKHLITATGQRVTLRCSPRSGDLSVYWYQQSLDQGLQFLIQYYNGEERAKGNILERFSAQQFPDLHSELNLSSLELGDSALYFCASSVAPADTQYFGPGTRLTVL.

The chain employs TRBV2 and TRBJ1-2; 9 positions match TRBD1. CDR3 size: 14 residues. J lost 3 bases, V lost 5 bases, and 4 bases had no gene match. Germline-derived CDR1 and CDR2 are SNHLY and FYNNEI. This chain's CDR3 is CASSMTGGYYGYTF. CDR3 coding DNA: TGTGCCAGCAGTATGACAGGGGGGTACTATGGCTACACCTTC. The full variable domain, rest sourced from reference TRBV2 and TRBJ1-2, is EPEVTQTPSHQVTQMGQEVILRCVPISNHLYFYWYRQILGQKVEFLVSFYNNEISEKSEIFDDQFSVERPDGSNFTLKIRSTKLEDSAMYFCASSMTGGYYGYTFGSGTRLTVV.

The table lists this clone with a count of one. The chain has TRBV7-2 and TRBJ2-3, with 12 bases lining up with TRBD2. This CDR3 is built from 19 residues. The germline CDR1 and CDR2 sequences are SGHTA and FQGNSA. V trimming: 5 bases; J trimming: 3 bases; junction bases outside the gene matches: 15. The CDR3 DNA reads as TGTGCCAGCAGCCTCCAGGGGTCTAGCGGGAGGGCCGGGACAGATACGCAGTATTTT. Translation gives CASSLQGSSGRAGTDTQYF.

This rearrangement joins TRBV5-4 to TRBJ2-5; 7 bases map to TRBD1. The CDR3 has 14 amino acids. Germline V gives CDR1 SGHNT, CDR2 YYREEE (reference sequence). V lost 5 bases, J lost 2 bases, and 6 bases stayed unmatched. The CDR3 DNA sequence: TGTGCCAGCAGGGCTCGGGACAGACAAGAGACCCAGTACTTC. Its protein product is CASRARDRQETQYF.

The rearrangement uses TRBV7-2 and TRBJ1-2, with TRBD1 matching 8 bases. The V gene's germline CDR1 is SGHTA and CDR2 FQGNSA. This CDR3 is built from 14 residues. Trimming took 4 bases from V and 2 from J; bases not matched to a gene: 3. This chain's CDR3 is CASSSQGDNYGYTF. The CDR3 DNA sequence: TGTGCCAGCAGCTCACAGGGGGACAACTATGGCTACACCTTC.

This chain connects TRBV28 to TRBJ2-7, with TRBD2 identical over 16 bases. The V gene's germline CDR1 is MDHEN and CDR2 SYDVKM. The V gene end was trimmed by 5 bases and the J gene end by 10 bases; junction bases not matched to a gene: 14. The length of the CDR3 is 17 residues. The CDR3 region has the DNA TGTGCCAGCAGTACCCCGGGACTAGCGGGAGGGCGATGGCGACAGTACTTC. This encodes CASSTPGLAGGRWRQYF. Full variable domain (missing parts from reference TRBV28 and TRBJ2-7): DVKVTQSSRYLVKRTGEKVFLECVQDMDHENMFWYRQDPGLGLRLIYFSYDVKMKEKGDIPEGYSVSREKKERFSLILESASTNQTSMYLCASSTPGLAGGRWRQYFGPGTRLTVT.

The rearrangement joins TRBV28 to TRBJ2-3; the D is unclear. V was cut by 5 bases and J by 4 bases, with 7 bases left in between. The CDR3 runs 12 residues. Looked up from germline, CDR1 is MDHEN and CDR2 is SYDVKM. CDR3 DNA sequence: TGTGCCAGCAGTCCCCTCTCAGATACGCAGTATTTT. Protein: CASSPLSDTQYF.

J is TRBJ2-3 and V is TRBV27, with 7 bases aligning to TRBD2. Trimming at V came to 2 bases and at J to 7 bases, leaving 9 bases not matched to a gene. CDR1 and CDR2 from the germline V gene are MNHEY and SMNVEV (reference sequence). This CDR3 region has 15 residues. The CDR3 here is CASSLGPVGGYTQYF. In DNA, the CDR3 is TGTGCCAGCAGTTTAGGCCCCGTGGGAGGGTATACGCAGTATTTT.

Here the CDR3 DNA reads TGTGCCAGCAGCGTCCGACTCAGGGTCTCCTACGAGCAGTACTTC. This encodes CASSVRLRVSYEQYF. The chain uses TRBV5-8 and TRBJ2-7, with a tentative D call TRBD1 (5 bases). The CDR3 runs 15 residues. The ends were cut back, 4 bases at V and 0 bases at J, with 14 bases in the middle. Germline-derived CDR1 and CDR2 are SGHTS and YDEGEE.

The CDR3 loop reads CASTFDRDGGGYTF. CDR3 nucleotides: TGTGCCAGCACCTTCGACAGGGATGGAGGTGGCTACACCTTC. This rearrangement joins TRBV6-5 to TRBJ1-2; 7 bases fit TRBD1. V shed 7 bases and J 7 bases; nucleotides not matched to a gene: 12. Germline CDR1 reads MNHEY; CDR2 reads SVGAGI. This CDR3 spans 14 amino acids.

This clone was counted a few times. The rearrangement uses TRBV4-3 and TRBJ2-3; 7 bases agree with TRBD1. Germline-derived CDR1 and CDR2 are LGHNA and YSLEER. J lost 9 bases, V lost 0 bases, and 9 bases had no gene match. The CDR3 totals 15 residues. CDR3 residues: CASSQDRGQGNTQYF. The DNA of the CDR3 is TGCGCCAGCAGCCAAGATAGGGGGCAGGGGAACACGCAGTATTTT.

CDR3 sequence (DNA): TGTGCCAGCAGCCCTGAGGCGGGACTAGCTGACCTCTTTAGCACAGATACGCAGTATTTT. As protein: CASSPEAGLADLFSTDTQYF. V is TRBV5-4 and J is TRBJ2-3; 9 nucleotides match TRBD2. Trimming removed 4 bases from V and 0 bases from J; junction bases left unmatched: 18. CDR1 is SGHNT and CDR2 is YYREEE in the germline V gene (reference sequence). This CDR3 is built from 20 residues.

V gene TRBV28 combines with J gene TRBJ2-7; a possible D gene is TRBD1 (5 bases). Germline lookup yields CDR1 MDHEN and CDR2 SYDVKM. The CDR3 is 15 amino acids. V gave up 2 bases and J gave up 5 bases, with 16 bases separating them. CDR3 region: CASSLIGQGSHEQYF. CDR3 nucleotide sequence: TGTGCCAGCAGTTTAATAGGGCAGGGAAGCCACGAGCAGTACTTC. The full variable domain, in which reference TRBV28 and TRBJ2-7 provide the parts outside the CDR3, is DVKVTQSSRYLVKRTGEKVFLECVQDMDHENMFWYRQDPGLGLRLIYFSYDVKMKEKGDIPEGYSVSREKKERFSLILESASTNQTSMYLCASSLIGQGSHEQYFGPGTRLTVT.

The rearrangement uses TRBV11-3 and TRBJ2-3; 8 nucleotides align to TRBD2. The CDR3 is 16 residues long. The V segment lost 2 bases and the J segment 1 base; nucleotides outside the gene matches: 5. Germline loops: CDR1 SGHNT, CDR2 YENEEA. The CDR3 bases are TGTGCCAGCAGCTTAAAACCGGGACTAGGCACAGATACGCAGTATTTT. As protein: CASSLKPGLGTDTQYF.

J is TRBJ2-3 and V is TRBV6-1; TRBD2 matches 7 bases. V lost 4 bases, J lost 4 bases, and 17 bases stayed unmatched. The CDR3 sequence is 18 residues long. Germline values: CDR1 MNHNS, CDR2 SASEGT. The CDR3 here is CASSAPDLGRGISDTQYF. CDR3 bases: TGTGCCAGCAGTGCCCCTGACTTGGGGCGGGGGATCTCAGATACGCAGTATTTT.

V and J are TRBV4-3 and TRBJ1-4, with TRBD1 matching over 7 bases. V trimming: 1 base; J trimming: 5 bases; junction bases outside the gene matches: 1. The CDR3 totals 14 residues. Germline assignment: CDR1 LGHNA and CDR2 YSLEER. The CDR3, as DNA: TGCGCCAGCAGCCAAGGACAGGGAAATGAAAAACTGTTTTTT. It is translated as CASSQGQGNEKLFF.

The J gene is TRBJ1-3, the V gene TRBV7-2; D unclear. The CDR3 contains 13 residues. Trimming removed 4 bases at V and 8 bases at J, with 12 bases between. Germline CDR1 and CDR2: SGHTA and FQGNSA. CDR3 region: CASSSLPEDTIYF. CDR3 nucleotide sequence: TGTGCCAGCAGCTCCCTCCCGGAGGACACCATATATTTT.

The rearrangement links TRBV19 to TRBJ1-6; 9 nucleotides agree with TRBD1. This CDR3 contains 15 residues. The germline CDR1 and CDR2 sequences are LNHDA and SQIVND (reference sequence). Trimming at V came to 5 bases and at J to 8 bases, leaving 7 bases not matched to a gene. The CDR3: CASSLGTGYHSPLHF. The CDR3 DNA follows: TGTGCCAGTAGTCTCGGGACAGGGTATCATTCACCCCTCCACTTT. Drawing the rest from reference TRBV19 and TRBJ1-6, the complete variable domain is DGGITQSPKYLFRKEGQNVTLSCEQNLNHDAMYWYRQDPGQGLRLIYYSQIVNDFQKGDIAEGYSVSREKKESFPLTVTSAQKNPTAFYLCASSLGTGYHSPLHFGNGTRLTVT.

The CDR3, as DNA: TGTGCCAGCAGTGAAGCGCTGGCTAGTTTGGCCCAGTACTTC. This codes for CASSEALASLAQYF. The genes are TRBV2 and TRBJ2-5; D is unclear. There are 14 residues in the CDR3. The germline gives CDR1 SNHLY, CDR2 FYNNEI. Trimming stripped 0 bases from V and 9 bases from J, with 14 bases between. The full variable domain, in which reference TRBV2 and TRBJ2-5 provide the parts outside the CDR3, is EPEVTQTPSHQVTQMGQEVILRCVPISNHLYFYWYRQILGQKVEFLVSFYNNEISEKSEIFDDQFSVERPDGSNFTLKIRSTKLEDSAMYFCASSEALASLAQYFGPGTRLLVL.

The chain joins TRBV9 to TRBJ1-1, with a tentative D call TRBD1 (5 bases). The CDR3 sequence is 14 residues long. The germline V gene encodes CDR1 SGDLS and CDR2 YYNGEE. V lost 0 bases to trimming and J lost 4 bases, with 10 bases between them. The CDR3 sequence: CASSVGGGSTEAFF. CDR3 nucleotides: TGTGCCAGCAGCGTAGGGGGCGGTAGCACTGAAGCTTTCTTT.

Note on this clone: Distinct nucleotide sequences in the sample also encode this CDR3. J is TRBJ1-4 and V is TRBV9, with D tentatively TRBD1 (6 bases). CDR1 and CDR2 (germline): SGDLS, YYNGEE. Trimming took 2 bases from V and 6 from J, leaving 11 bases between them. This CDR3 contains 14 residues. The CDR3 loop reads CASSVGDIDEKLFF. The CDR3 nucleotides read TGTGCCAGCAGCGTTGGGGACATCGATGAAAAACTGTTTTTT.

The rearrangement links TRBV27 to TRBJ2-7; 7 positions match TRBD1. This CDR3 comprises 15 residues. The ends lost 5 bases at V and 4 bases at J; junction bases unmatched: 11. Germline-derived CDR1 and CDR2 are MNHEY and SMNVEV (reference sequence). Here the CDR3 DNA reads TGTGCCAGCAGTCCGCCGGGACAGCGATTTTACGAGCAGTACTTC. Translating it yields CASSPPGQRFYEQYF.

This clone was seen once. The V and J genes are TRBV5-1 and TRBJ1-1; TRBD1 might be the D (5 bases). Germline CDR1 SGHRS, CDR2 YFSETQ. The CDR3 sequence is 14 residues long. V lost 6 bases and J 0 bases, leaving 12 bases between the germline ends. CDR3: CASKSDSMNTEAFF. The CDR3 DNA reads as TGCGCCAGCAAATCCGACAGCATGAACACTGAAGCTTTCTTT.